This entry lists 21 T cell receptor beta chains sequenced from one sample in a study of naive and memory T cell subsets. Two oligonucleotides, mixed equimolar, formed the beta constant-region primer covering TRBC1 and TRBC2. Four rounds of PCR amplified the ligated cDNA using nested alpha and beta constant-region primers plus SP2. TCRdb reprocessed the UMI-ligation and nested PCR reads via MiXCR and lists one record per CDR3 protein. The repertoire has around 29,000 distinct CDR3 sequences, roughly 18% of them found once; the top ten carry around 3.5%. The specimen was effector memory CD4+ T cells from blood. Regarding subset: effector memory, CD45RA- CD27-. These receptors all come from a human donor in good health.

The chain joins TRBV20-1 to TRBJ2-3, with 12 bases fitting TRBD2. The CDR3 loop spans 16 amino acids. After removal of 6 bases from V and 2 bases from J, the junction contained 9 bases not matched to a gene. Germline V gives CDR1 DFQATT, CDR2 SNEGSKA (reference sequence). CDR3 amino acids: CSAFDPSGRATDTQYF. CDR3 in DNA: TGCAGTGCATTCGATCCTAGCGGGAGGGCCACAGATACGCAGTATTTT.

This sequence joins TRBV24-1 and TRBJ2-1; D call uncertain. This CDR3 has 15 amino acids. Trimming pared 3 bases from V and 0 bases from J, leaving 8 bases between. Germline V gene lookup returns CDR1 KGHDR and CDR2 SFDVKD. CDR3 coding DNA: TGTGCCACCAGTGATCCAGTGAGCTCCTACAATGAGCAGTTCTTC. Translation gives CATSDPVSSYNEQFF.

The chain joins TRBV12-3 or TRBV12-4 to TRBJ2-1; D not resolved. CDR3 length equals 14 residues. Trimming pared 2 bases from V and 5 bases from J, leaving 10 bases between. The CDR3 region is CASSLLGKDNEQFF. The CDR3 DNA is TGTGCCAGCAGTTTACTAGGTAAAGACAATGAGCAGTTCTTC.

This chain connects TRBV11-2 to TRBJ2-6; D gene uncertain. The CDR3 runs to 14 residues. V was pared by 1 base and J by 4 bases, with 5 bases between. CDR1 is SGHAT, CDR2 FQNNGV, per germline. CDR3 DNA: TGTGCCAGCAGCTTAGTTACAGGGGCCAACGTCCTGACTTTC. Its protein is CASSLVTGANVLTF. The full variable domain, rest sourced from reference TRBV11-2 and TRBJ2-6, is EAGVAQSPRYKIIEKRQSVAFWCNPISGHATLYWYQQILGQGPKLLIQFQNNGVVDDSQLPKDRFSAERLKGVDSTLKIQPAKLEDSAVYLCASSLVTGANVLTFGAGSRLTVL.

The V call is TRBV28, the J call TRBJ1-2, with 8 bases that match TRBD1. The CDR3 loop spans 14 amino acids. In germline, CDR1 is MDHEN, CDR2 SYDVKM. Germline trimming cut 10 bases from V and 6 bases from J; bases unmatched to any gene: 13. CDR3 in DNA: TGTGCCACCCTGCGTCGGGACAGGTGGAATGGCTACACCTTC. It is translated as CATLRRDRWNGYTF.

This clonotype was seen many times. The chain combines TRBV20-1 with TRBJ2-1; TRBD2 matches at 10 bases. The CDR3 loop spans 13 amino acids. V shed 5 bases, J shed 8 bases, and the junction held 6 bases outside the gene matches. The V gene's germline CDR1 is DFQATT and CDR2 SNEGSKA (reference sequence). This chain's CDR3 is CSAASGSGHEQFF. The CDR3 DNA reads TGCAGTGCTGCTAGCGGGAGCGGCCATGAGCAGTTCTTC.

V gene TRBV19 combines with J gene TRBJ2-5; a weak D match, TRBD2 (6 bases). Germline CDR1 LNHDA, CDR2 SQIVND (reference sequence). This CDR3 comprises 15 residues. Trimming cost V 5 bases and J 3 bases, with 16 bases left between them. For the CDR3, the DNA is TGTGCCAGTAGTCCAACTCTCCCGGGGGAAGAGACCCAGTACTTC. Translating gives CASSPTLPGEETQYF.

This clonotype is termed medium-sized (0.01 to 0.1%). The CDR3 loop reads CSASDFGGPASNSPLHF. The CDR3 DNA reads as TGCAGTGCTAGTGACTTCGGGGGACCCGCTTCCAATTCACCCCTCCACTTT. This chain connects TRBV20-1 to TRBJ1-6, with a weak D call TRBD1 (5 bases). This CDR3 is 17 amino acids long. With 3 bases removed from V and 7 bases from J, the gap between germline ends came to 22 bases. Germline CDR1 is DFQATT and CDR2 is SNEGSKA (reference sequence).

The V gene is TRBV7-2, the J gene TRBJ2-3, with 8 bases lining up with TRBD2. The CDR3 is 14 residues long. V was clipped by 5 bases and J by 4 bases; unmatched bases: 5. Germline CDR1 reads SGHTA; CDR2 reads FQGNSA. The chain's CDR3 is CASSPGLDSDTQYF. The CDR3 coding sequence is TGTGCCAGCAGCCCGGGACTAGATTCAGATACGCAGTATTTT.

This clonotype was recorded many times. The CDR3 here is CASSPQSRSTDTQYF. CDR3 bases: TGTGCCAGCAGCCCCCAGTCCCGGTCCACAGATACGCAGTATTTT. This sequence joins TRBV7-2 and TRBJ2-3, with D hard to call. The germline V and J ends were trimmed by 5 bases and 2 bases, with 14 bases remaining between them. The germline V gene has CDR1 SGHTA and CDR2 FQGNSA. CDR3 size: 15 residues.

This clonotype showed up just a few times. Here the CDR3 reads CASSQGVGSDEQYF. DNA for the CDR3: TGTGCCAGCAGCCAAGGGGTAGGGAGCGACGAGCAGTACTTC. The chain is built from TRBV3-1 and TRBJ2-7, with TRBD2 as a possible D gene (5 bases). Germline values: CDR1 LGHDT, CDR2 YNNKEL (reference sequence). V lost 1 base and J lost 5, with 12 bases in between. The CDR3 loop spans 14 amino acids.

The sample holds a few counts of this clonotype. This sequence joins TRBV20-1 and TRBJ2-7, with D unresolved. V dropped 3 bases and J dropped 0 bases, with 15 bases sitting between them. The germline V gene has CDR1 DFQATT and CDR2 SNEGSKA (reference sequence). The CDR3 extends over 15 amino acids. The CDR3 nucleotides read TGCAGTGCTAGCGATCCAGCAAAGAGCTCCTACGAGCAGTACTTC. Residues: CSASDPAKSSYEQYF.

The chain carries TRBV7-3 and TRBJ1-1, with 8 nucleotides matching TRBD1. The germline V gene has CDR1 SGHTA and CDR2 FQGTGA. This CDR3 region has 13 residues. With V trimmed by 4 bases and J by 6 bases, 4 bases remained unmatched. The CDR3 DNA reads TGTGCCAGCAGCTCCGGGACAGGAGCTGAAGCTTTCTTT. It encodes CASSSGTGAEAFF.

The rearrangement links TRBV27 to TRBJ2-2, with D hard to call. The CDR3 runs 17 residues. V shed 2 bases and J shed 2 bases, with 15 bases lying between them. CDR1 MNHEY and CDR2 SMNVEV come from the germline V gene (reference sequence). The CDR3 region is CASSLSGWGSNTGELFF. The DNA for the CDR3 is TGTGCCAGCAGTTTAAGTGGATGGGGTTCAAACACCGGGGAGCTGTTTTTT.

The rearrangement links TRBV7-8 to TRBJ1-6; unclear D gene. V lost 1 base to trimming and J lost 10 bases, with 11 bases between them. Looked up from germline, CDR1 is SGHVS and CDR2 is FQNEAQ. This CDR3 has 14 residues. The CDR3 nucleotides are TGTGCCAGCAGCTTAGATTTCGCCCGATCACCCCTCCACTTT. It specifies CASSLDFARSPLHF.

This clonotype has only a few counts. The V gene is TRBV20-1, the J gene TRBJ2-3; TRBD1 aligns across 9 bases. Per germline, CDR1 DFQATT and CDR2 SNEGSKA (reference sequence). The length of the CDR3 is 13 residues. V lost 5 bases to trimming and J lost 6 bases; unmatched junction nucleotides: 6. As DNA, the CDR3 is TGCAGTGCTCGGGACAGGGCCAGGGATACGCAGTATTTT. It codes for CSARDRARDTQYF.

The gene calls are TRBV3-1 and TRBJ2-7, with a possible D match to TRBD2 (6 bases). The CDR3 totals 13 residues. V dropped 0 bases and J dropped 11 bases, with 14 bases sitting between them. CDR1 and CDR2 from the germline V gene are LGHDT and YNNKEL (reference sequence). The CDR3 sequence is CASSQEAGIWKYF. DNA of the CDR3: TGTGCCAGCAGCCAAGAGGCGGGGATTTGGAAGTACTTC.

The sample holds a few counts of this clonotype. The rearrangement links TRBV3-1 to TRBJ1-3; no definite D call. There are 16 residues in the CDR3. V was clipped by 3 bases and J by 5 bases, with 17 bases between them. CDR1 and CDR2 (germline): LGHDT, YNNKEL (reference sequence). In DNA form, the CDR3 reads TGTGCCAGCAGCCAGAGGTTGAAGGTACGAAGAAACACCATATATTTT. Translated: CASSQRLKVRRNTIYF.

J is TRBJ1-2 and V is TRBV5-1; 7 bases map to TRBD1. The ends lost 4 bases at V and 7 bases at J; junction bases unmatched: 7. This CDR3 has 13 amino acids. The germline V gene has CDR1 SGHRS and CDR2 YFSETQ. CDR3 sequence reads: CASSVGGVGGYTF. The CDR3 region has the DNA TGCGCCAGCAGCGTAGGGGGCGTCGGTGGCTACACCTTC.

V gene TRBV6-1 combines with J gene TRBJ1-5, with TRBD1 as a possible D gene (6 bases). Germline assignment: CDR1 MNHNS and CDR2 SASEGT. V lost 7 bases, J lost 5 bases, and 18 bases lay in between. CDR3 length equals 15 residues. The CDR3 nucleotides are TGTGCCAGCATGAAAGGGGGGGCTGGGGATCAGCCCCAGCATTTT. Its translation is CASMKGGAGDQPQHF.

The chain couples TRBV27 to TRBJ2-7, with 8 nucleotides matching TRBD1. The CDR3 covers 16 residues. In germline, CDR1 is MNHEY, CDR2 SMNVEV (reference sequence). With V trimmed by 5 bases and J by 2 bases, 11 bases remained unmatched. CDR3 nucleotide sequence: TGTGCCAGCAGTCCGCGGACAGGGCCGCCACCCTACGAGCAGTACTTC. Translation gives CASSPRTGPPPYEQYF.